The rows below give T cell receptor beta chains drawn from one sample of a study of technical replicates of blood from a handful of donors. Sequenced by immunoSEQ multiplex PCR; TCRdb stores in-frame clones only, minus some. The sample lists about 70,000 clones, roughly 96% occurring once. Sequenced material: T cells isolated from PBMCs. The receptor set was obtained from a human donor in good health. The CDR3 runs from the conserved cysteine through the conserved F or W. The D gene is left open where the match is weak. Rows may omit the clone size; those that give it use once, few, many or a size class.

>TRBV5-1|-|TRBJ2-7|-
TGCGCCAGCAGCTTGGTGGGAGACGACGAGCAGTACTTC
CASSLVGDDEQYF
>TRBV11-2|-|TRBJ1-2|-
TGTGCCAGCAGCCAGGCAGGGGACTATGGCTACACCTTC
CASSQAGDYGYTF
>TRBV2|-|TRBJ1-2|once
TGTGCCAGCAGTGACCCCGTCGACTATGGCTACACCTTC
CASSDPVDYGYTF
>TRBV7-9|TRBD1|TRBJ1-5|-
TGTGCCAGCAGCTCGGGACAGGGGAATCAGCCCCAGCATTTT
CASSSGQGNQPQHF
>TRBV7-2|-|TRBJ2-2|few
TGTGCCAGCAGCTTAGTCGGTGTGGTAACCGGGGAGCTGTTTTTT
CASSLVGVVTGELFF
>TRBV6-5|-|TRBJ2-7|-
TGTGCCAGCCGGAGGGTCACAGGAACATACGAGCAGTACTTC
CASRRVTGTYEQYF
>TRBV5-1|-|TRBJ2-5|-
TGCGCCAGCAGCCCTAGCGCCCAAGAGACCCAGTACTTC
CASSPSAQETQYF
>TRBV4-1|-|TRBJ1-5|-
TGCGCCAGCAGCCAAGATTCGAGATATAGCAATCAGCCCCAGCATTTT
CASSQDSRYSNQPQHF
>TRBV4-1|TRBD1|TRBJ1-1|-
TGCGCCAGCAGCCAAGGCTTAGGACAGGCGAACACTGAAGCTTTCTTT
CASSQGLGQANTEAFF
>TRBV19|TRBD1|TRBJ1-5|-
TGTGCCAGTAGGCAGGGGGCTGGTCAGCCCCAGCATTTT
CASRQGAGQPQHF
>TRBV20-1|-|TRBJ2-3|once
TGCAGTGCTCCCTTTGAGGCGGCGCAGTATTTT
CSAPFEAAQYF
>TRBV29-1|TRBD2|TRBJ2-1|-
TGCAGCGTTGAAGGAGGACTAGCGGGAGGGGGGAGCTCCTACAATGAGCAGTTCTTC
CSVEGGLAGGGSSYNEQFF
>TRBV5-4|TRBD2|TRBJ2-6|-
TGTGCCAGCAGCCCCTGGTCGATAGCGGGGGGGCCCGGGGCCAACGTCCTGACTTTC
CASSPWSIAGGPGANVLTF
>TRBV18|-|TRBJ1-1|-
TGTGCCAGCTCACCACAGGGAGAAGGAACTGAAGCTTTCTTT
CASSPQGEGTEAFF
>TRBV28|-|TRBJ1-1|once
TGTGCCAGCAGGGACAGCTTGAACACTGAAGCTTTCTTT
CASRDSLNTEAFF
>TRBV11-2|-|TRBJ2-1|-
TGTGCCAGCAGCTTAAATCCAGTGGCGGATGAGCAGTTCTTC
CASSLNPVADEQFF
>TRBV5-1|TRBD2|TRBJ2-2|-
TGCGCCAGCAGCGGTGGGGGGGTCACCGGGGAGCTGTTTTTT
CASSGGGVTGELFF
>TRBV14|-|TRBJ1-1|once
TGTGCCAGCAGCCAAGCAGGGATGAACACTGAAGCTTTCTTT
CASSQAGMNTEAFF
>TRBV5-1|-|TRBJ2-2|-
TGCGCCAGCAGCTTTGAGGGTCTCGGGGAGCTGTTTTTT
CASSFEGLGELFF
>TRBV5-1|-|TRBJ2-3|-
TGCGCCAGCAGCTCCCAAGAGGAGAGCACAGATACGCAGTATTTT
CASSSQEESTDTQYF
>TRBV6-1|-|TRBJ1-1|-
TGTGCCAGCAGACTCTATGAGATGAACACTGAAGCTTTCTTT
CASRLYEMNTEAFF
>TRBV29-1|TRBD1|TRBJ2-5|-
TGCAGCGTTGTGGGGACAGGCCAAGAGACCCAGTACTTC
CSVVGTGQETQYF
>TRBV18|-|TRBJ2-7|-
TGTGCCAGCTCACAGGACAGCTCCATGTTCTCCTACGAGCAGTACTTC
CASSQDSSMFSYEQYF
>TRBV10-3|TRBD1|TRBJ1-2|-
TGTGCCATCCAGGGACAGGGGTCTTATGGCTACACCTTC
CAIQGQGSYGYTF